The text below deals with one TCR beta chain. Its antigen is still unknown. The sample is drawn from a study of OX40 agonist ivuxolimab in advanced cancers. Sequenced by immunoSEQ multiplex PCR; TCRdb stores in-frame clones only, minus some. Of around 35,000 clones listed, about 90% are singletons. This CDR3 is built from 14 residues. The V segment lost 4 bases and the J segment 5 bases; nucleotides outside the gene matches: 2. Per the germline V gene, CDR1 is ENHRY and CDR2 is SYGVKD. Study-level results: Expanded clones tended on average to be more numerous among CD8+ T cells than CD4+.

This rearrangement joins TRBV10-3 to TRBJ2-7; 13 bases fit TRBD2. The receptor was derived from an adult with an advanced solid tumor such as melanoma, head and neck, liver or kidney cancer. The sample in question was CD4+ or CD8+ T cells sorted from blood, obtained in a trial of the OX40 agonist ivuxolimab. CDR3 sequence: CAISGTSGSNEQYF. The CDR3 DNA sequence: TGTGCCATCAGTGGGACTAGCGGGAGTAACGAGCAGTACTTC.